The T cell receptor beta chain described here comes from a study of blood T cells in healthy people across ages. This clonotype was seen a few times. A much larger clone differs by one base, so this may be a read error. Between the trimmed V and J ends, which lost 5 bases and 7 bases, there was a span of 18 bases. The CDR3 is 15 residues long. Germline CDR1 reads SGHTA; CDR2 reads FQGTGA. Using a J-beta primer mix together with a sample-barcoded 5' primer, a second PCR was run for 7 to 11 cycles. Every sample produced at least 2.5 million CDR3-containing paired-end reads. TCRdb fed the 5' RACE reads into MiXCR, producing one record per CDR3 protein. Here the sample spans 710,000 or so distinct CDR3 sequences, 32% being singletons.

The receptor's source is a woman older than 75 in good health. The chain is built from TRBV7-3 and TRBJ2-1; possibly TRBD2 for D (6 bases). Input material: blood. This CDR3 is CASSPPGRGWNEQFF. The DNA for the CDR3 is TGTGCCAGCAGCCCCCCAGGTCGGGGGTGGAATGAGCAGTTCTTC.